These 26 T cell receptor beta chains originate from one sample sequenced in a study of blood T cells in healthy people across ages. A J-beta primer mix and a sample-barcoded 5' primer were used in a second PCR of roughly 6 to 12 cycles. TCRdb independently ran MiXCR on the 5' RACE reads; one entry per CDR3 protein. The sample lists 1.5 million to 2 million distinct CDR3 sequences, about 31% occurring once. The sequenced sample was blood. These receptors were obtained from a woman aged 25 to 45 in good health.

As concerns this clonotype: The junction differs from germline at one of its ends, possibly a read error. The gene calls are TRBV9 and TRBJ2-5, with 9 positions matching TRBD2. From germline, CDR1 is SGDLS and CDR2 YYNGEE. The CDR3 has 13 amino acids. CDR3 in DNA: TGTGCCAACAGCGGGGGGCTTGTGGAGACCCAGTACTTC. Its translation: CANSGGLVETQYF.

This sequence joins TRBV20-1 and TRBJ1-1; 9 bases map to TRBD1. Per the germline V gene, CDR1 is DFQATT and CDR2 is SNEGSKA (reference sequence). Germline trimming cut 6 bases from V and 5 bases from J; bases unmatched to any gene: 7. The CDR3 is 13 residues long. Here the CDR3 reads CSAGGQGLTEAFF. The CDR3 DNA follows: TGCAGTGCGGGGGGACAGGGACTGACTGAAGCTTTCTTT.

The chain carries TRBV27 and TRBJ2-7; TRBD1 matches at 12 bases. V was clipped by 6 bases and J by 6 bases; unmatched bases: 6. This CDR3 has 14 residues. Germline V gene sequence: CDR1 MNHEY, CDR2 SMNVEV (reference sequence). CDR3 nucleotides: TGTGCCAGCAGGGGACAGGGGGCGGCAGGCGAGCAGTACTTC. It translates to CASRGQGAAGEQYF.

This clonotype has more than one count but fewer than ten. The J gene is TRBJ2-7, the V gene TRBV2, with D perhaps matching TRBD1 (6 bases). V shed 11 bases and J shed 5 bases, with 28 bases lying between them. The germline gives CDR1 SNHLY, CDR2 FYNNEI. The CDR3 has 16 amino acids. DNA of the CDR3: TGTGCCGTTGGGGGCAGGGATAGGGGGAATTCCAACGAGCAGTACTTC. As protein: CAVGGRDRGNSNEQYF.

V usage is TRBV7-2 and J usage is TRBJ2-5, with 11 bases lining up with TRBD2. The CDR3 consists of 15 residues. CDR1 and CDR2 from the germline V gene are SGHTA and FQGNSA. V lost 6 bases and J lost 2; bases outside the gene matches: 5. CDR3 in amino acids: CASSIAGGDQETQYF. For the CDR3, the DNA is TGTGCCAGCAGTATAGCGGGGGGGGATCAAGAGACCCAGTACTTC.

The V and J genes are TRBV18 and TRBJ2-5; tentatively, D is TRBD2 (7 bases). Germline V gene lookup returns CDR1 KGHSH and CDR2 LQKENI. This CDR3 is 13 amino acids long. V was pared by 2 bases and J by 7 bases, with 11 bases between. CDR3 sequence: CASSPGLGGTQYF. CDR3 bases: TGTGCCAGCTCACCAGGACTAGGGGGGACCCAGTACTTC.

J is TRBJ2-3 and V is TRBV21-1; the table's D call, TRBD2, was not checked against the DNA. TRBV21-1 is a pseudogene locus. The CDR3 has 16 residues. CDR3 coding DNA: TGTGCCAGCAGCAAGGCAGGCGGGGGGGACACAGATACGCAGTATTTT. The encoded protein is CASSKAGGGDTDTQYF.

The rearrangement links TRBV20-1 to TRBJ2-1, with 10 bases matching TRBD2. There are 17 residues in the CDR3. V lost 0 bases and J lost 4; bases outside the gene matches: 9. CDR1 is DFQATT, CDR2 SNEGSKA, per germline (reference sequence). The CDR3: CSARDSSSGGSYNEQFF. CDR3 DNA: TGCAGTGCTAGAGATTCCTCTAGCGGGGGTTCATACAATGAGCAGTTCTTC.

This clonotype was seen only a few times. The chain uses TRBV12-3 or TRBV12-4 and TRBJ2-1; D not resolved. The CDR3 totals 13 residues. Trimming pared 2 bases from V and 7 bases from J, leaving 9 bases between. The chain's CDR3 is CASSLYIGNEQFF. The CDR3 DNA reads as TGTGCCAGCAGTTTATACATTGGAAATGAGCAGTTCTTC.

In its sample, this clonotype was seen a few times. This rearrangement joins TRBV20-1 to TRBJ1-6, with 8 bases lining up with TRBD1. The CDR3 has 15 residues. V shed 4 bases, J shed 7 bases, and the junction held 9 bases outside the gene matches. Germline lookup yields CDR1 DFQATT and CDR2 SNEGSKA (reference sequence). CDR3 nucleotides: TGCAGTGCTACTACGACAGGGGCTAAGAATTCACCCCTCCACTTT. This codes for CSATTTGAKNSPLHF.

This clonotype has just a few counts. CDR3 nucleotides: TGTGCCAGCAGTTTAAATATGGCTAGCGGGAGAAATGAGCAGTTCTTC. It is translated as CASSLNMASGRNEQFF. This chain links TRBV27 with TRBJ2-1, with TRBD2 matching over 10 bases. V dropped 2 bases and J dropped 7; count of bases not matched to a gene: 8. Germline-derived CDR1 and CDR2 are MNHEY and SMNVEV (reference sequence). The CDR3 covers 16 residues.

The genes are TRBV10-3 and TRBJ1-2, with 8 bases lining up with TRBD1. The CDR3 runs to 17 residues. The ends lost 2 bases at V and 1 base at J; junction bases unmatched: 9. Germline V CDR1 and CDR2: ENHRY, SYGVKD. The CDR3 loop reads CAISEDRTGSSNYGYTF. In DNA, the CDR3 is TGTGCCATCAGTGAGGACAGGACAGGGTCGAGTAACTATGGCTACACCTTC.

The chain has TRBV6-1 and TRBJ2-3; D is perhaps TRBD2 (6 bases). Per the germline V gene, CDR1 is MNHNS and CDR2 is SASEGT. The CDR3 contains 16 residues. V was trimmed by 2 bases and J by 5 bases, leaving 17 bases between them. The CDR3 DNA sequence: TGTGCCAGCAGTGAATGGGGGGACTTCGTGGGAGATACGCAGTATTTT. This codes for CASSEWGDFVGDTQYF.

V is TRBV20-1 and J is TRBJ1-1; D ambiguous. The CDR3 covers 12 residues. The V and J ends lost 6 bases and 1 base respectively, with 9 bases between them. Per the germline V gene, CDR1 is DFQATT and CDR2 is SNEGSKA (reference sequence). This CDR3 is CSAVDGNTEAFF. DNA for the CDR3: TGCAGTGCCGTGGACGGGAACACTGAAGCTTTCTTT.

The V and J genes are TRBV27 and TRBJ1-2; 12 bases are a match to TRBD1. The CDR3 consists of 15 residues. The V and J ends lost 3 bases and 8 bases, in that order; junction bases with no gene match: 7. The germline V gene encodes CDR1 MNHEY and CDR2 SMNVEV (reference sequence). The CDR3 region is CASSLGQGAVWGYTF. Here the CDR3 DNA reads TGTGCCAGCAGTTTGGGACAGGGGGCAGTCTGGGGCTACACCTTC.

This clonotype came up many times. The rearrangement joins TRBV15 to TRBJ2-5; 9 bases map to TRBD1. The V gene's germline CDR1 is LNHNV and CDR2 YYDKDF (reference sequence). The CDR3 spans 14 residues. Germline trimming cut 5 bases from V and 5 bases from J; bases unmatched to any gene: 6. The DNA of the CDR3 is TGTGCCACCAGCTTAACAGGGGGCATGGAGACCCAGTACTTC. Encoded protein: CATSLTGGMETQYF.

This sequence joins TRBV10-3 and TRBJ1-5, with unresolved D. In germline, CDR1 is ENHRY, CDR2 SYGVKD. The CDR3 has 15 amino acids. V gave up 0 bases and J gave up 10 bases, with 16 bases separating them. The DNA for the CDR3 is TGTGCCATCAGTGAGTCCACACGACTGCTATCACCCCAGCATTTT. This gives the protein CAISESTRLLSPQHF.

CDR3 in DNA: TGCGCCAGCAGCCAAGATGGGTCTTTCTCTGGAAACACCATATATTTT. Translated, it gives CASSQDGSFSGNTIYF. The chain employs TRBV4-1 and TRBJ1-3, with D uncertain. This CDR3 comprises 16 residues. V was cut by 0 bases and J by 0 bases, with 9 bases left in between. Germline V gene lookup returns CDR1 MGHRA and CDR2 YSYEKL.

This clonotype appeared a few times. The J gene is TRBJ2-7, the V gene TRBV5-1; 12 positions agree with TRBD2. V was pared by 2 bases and J by 7 bases, with 7 bases of the junction left unmatched. Per the germline V gene, CDR1 is SGHRS and CDR2 is YFSETQ. The CDR3 has 15 amino acids. CDR3 sequence (DNA): TGCGCCAGCAGCTTAACTAGCGGGGGGCCAAAGGAGCAGTACTTC. Amino acids: CASSLTSGGPKEQYF.

The genes are TRBV6-5 and TRBJ1-1; unclear D gene. V was shortened by 0 bases and J by 1 base, with 9 bases between the two germline ends. CDR3 size: 15 residues. Germline CDR1 MNHEY, CDR2 SVGAGI. The CDR3 protein is CASSYSLPSNTEAFF. CDR3 bases: TGTGCCAGCAGTTACTCGCTGCCTTCGAACACTGAAGCTTTCTTT.

The chain carries TRBV28 and TRBJ2-3; D possibly uses TRBD1 or TRBD2 (5 bases each). Per germline, CDR1 MDHEN and CDR2 SYDVKM. V lost 7 bases and J 9 bases, leaving 23 bases between the germline ends. This CDR3 is 15 amino acids long. The CDR3 spells CASNVASGRRKTQYF. CDR3 nucleotide sequence: TGTGCCAGCAACGTGGCGTCAGGGAGAAGAAAAACGCAGTATTTT.

Here the CDR3 reads CASSFPLRAGSTDYNEQFF. CDR3 nucleotides: TGTGCCAGCAGCTTCCCCTTACGGGCAGGGTCCACGGATTACAATGAGCAGTTCTTC. The chain employs TRBV28 and TRBJ2-1; D might be TRBD1 (5 bases). Germline V gene data show CDR1 as MDHEN and CDR2 as SYDVKM. V was pared by 6 bases and J by 4 bases, with 28 bases between. The CDR3 totals 19 residues.

The chain combines TRBV21-1 with TRBJ2-3. TRBV21-1 is a documented pseudogene. The CDR3 spans 13 residues. CDR3 in DNA: TGTGCCAGCAGCAAACTAGGCCAGCATACGCAGTATTTT. It translates to CASSKLGQHTQYF.

As DNA, the CDR3 is TGTGCCAGCAGTTTATGGGGACTAGCGGGAGTCTACGAGCAGTACTTC. Translation gives CASSLWGLAGVYEQYF. The V and J genes are TRBV28 and TRBJ2-4; 14 positions match TRBD2. The J call may be faulty, since TRBJ2-7 better matches the DNA end. CDR3 length equals 16 residues. CDR1 MDHEN and CDR2 SYDVKM come from the germline V gene.

The rearrangement joins TRBV27 to TRBJ2-3; D is tentatively TRBD1 or TRBD2 (5 bases each). The CDR3 sequence is 15 residues long. From germline, CDR1 is MNHEY and CDR2 SMNVEV (reference sequence). V was pared by 5 bases and J by 3 bases, with 15 bases between. The CDR3 is CASSHTGTNTDTQYF. In DNA form, the CDR3 reads TGTGCCAGCAGTCATACCGGGACCAATACAGATACGCAGTATTTT.

V usage is TRBV5-1 and J usage is TRBJ2-1; tentative D call: TRBD1 (5 bases). Trimming took 6 bases from V and 6 from J, leaving 16 bases between them. The CDR3 loop spans 14 amino acids. CDR1 is SGHRS, CDR2 YFSETQ, per germline. Here the CDR3 DNA reads TGCGCCAGCAAGCCCCAGGGAACGGGCAATGAGCAGTTCTTC. It yields the protein CASKPQGTGNEQFF.